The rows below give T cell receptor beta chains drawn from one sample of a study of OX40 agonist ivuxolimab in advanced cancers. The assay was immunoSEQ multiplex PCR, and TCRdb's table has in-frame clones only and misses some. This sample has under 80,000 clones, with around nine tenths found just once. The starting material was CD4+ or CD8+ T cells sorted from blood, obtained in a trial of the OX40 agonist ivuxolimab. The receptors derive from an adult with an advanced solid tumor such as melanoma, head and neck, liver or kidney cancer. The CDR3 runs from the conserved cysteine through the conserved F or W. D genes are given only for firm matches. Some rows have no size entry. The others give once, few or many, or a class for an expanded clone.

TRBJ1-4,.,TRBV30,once,CAWRPDRGATNEKLFF,TGTGCCTGGAGGCCTGACAGAGGGGCAACTAATGAAAAACTGTTTTTT
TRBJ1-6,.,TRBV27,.,CASRWDNNNSPLHF,TGTGCCAGCAGATGGGACAATAATAATTCACCCCTCCACTTT
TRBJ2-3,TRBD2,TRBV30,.,CAWSSGGAADTQYF,TGTGCCTGGAGTAGCGGGGGAGCGGCAGATACGCAGTATTTT
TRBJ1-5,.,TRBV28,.,CASSFRDRPYQPQHF,TGTGCCAGCAGTTTTCGCGACAGGCCCTACCAGCCCCAGCATTTT
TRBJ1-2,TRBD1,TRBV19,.,CASSKGQGLDYGYTF,TGTGCCAGTAGTAAAGGACAGGGCCTGGACTATGGCTACACCTTC
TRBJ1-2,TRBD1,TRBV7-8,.,CASSLDRGQGYTF,TGTGCCAGCAGCTTGGACAGGGGGCAAGGCTACACCTTC
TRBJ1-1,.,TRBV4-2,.,CASSPGIGDTEAFF,TGTGCCAGCAGCCCAGGGATCGGGGACACTGAAGCTTTCTTT
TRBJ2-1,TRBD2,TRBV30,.,CAWSVGGGGHNEQFF,TGTGCCTGGAGTGTAGGCGGGGGGGGCCACAATGAGCAGTTCTTC
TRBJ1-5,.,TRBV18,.,CASSPEGRNQPQHF,TGTGCCAGCTCACCAGAAGGGAGAAACCAGCCCCAGCATTTT
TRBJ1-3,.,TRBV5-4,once,CASSLRAQGISGNTIYF,TGTGCCAGCAGCCTCCGGGCCCAGGGGATATCTGGAAACACCATATATTTT
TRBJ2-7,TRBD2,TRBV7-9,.,CASSLASSGRGSYEQYF,TGTGCCAGCAGCTTAGCTTCTAGCGGGAGGGGCTCCTACGAGCAGTACTTC
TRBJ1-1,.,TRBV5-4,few,CASSWDQGNTEAFF,TGTGCCAGCAGCTGGGACCAGGGGAACACTGAAGCTTTCTTT
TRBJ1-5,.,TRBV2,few,CASMGGRNQPQHF,TGTGCCAGCATGGGGGGTAGGAATCAGCCCCAGCATTTT
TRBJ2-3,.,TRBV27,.,CASSFTLAFSTDTQYF,TGTGCCAGCAGTTTCACCCTGGCATTTAGCACAGATACGCAGTATTTT
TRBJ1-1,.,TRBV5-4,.,CASSLQRGSNTEAFF,TGTGCCAGCAGCCTACAACGGGGTTCGAACACTGAAGCTTTCTTT
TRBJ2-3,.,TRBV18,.,CASSPLFTDTQYF,TGTGCCAGCTCACCACTTTTCACAGATACGCAGTATTTT
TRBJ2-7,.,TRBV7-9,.,CASSPYSGKTYEQYF,TGTGCCAGCAGCCCCTATTCGGGGAAAACCTACGAGCAGTACTTC
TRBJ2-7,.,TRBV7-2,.,CASSSQWSSYEQYF,TGTGCCAGCAGCTCGCAGTGGAGCTCCTACGAGCAGTACTTC
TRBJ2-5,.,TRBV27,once,CASSLSSGRNQETQYF,TGTGCCAGCAGTTTATCTAGCGGAAGAAACCAAGAGACCCAGTACTTC
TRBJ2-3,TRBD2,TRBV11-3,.,CASSSGASGGTDTQYF,TGTGCCAGCAGCTCGGGGGCTAGCGGGGGAACAGATACGCAGTATTTT
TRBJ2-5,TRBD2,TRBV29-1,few,CSAGLAGAETQYF,TGCAGCGCCGGACTAGCGGGAGCAGAGACCCAGTACTTC
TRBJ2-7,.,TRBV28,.,CASSLEEQYF,TGTGCCAGCAGTTTGGAGGAGCAGTACTTC
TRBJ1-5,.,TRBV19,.,CASSGSLNQPQHF,TGTGCCAGTAGTGGGTCGCTGAATCAGCCCCAGCATTTT
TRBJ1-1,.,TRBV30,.,CAWRPDGRGAEAFF,TGTGCCTGGAGGCCGGACGGAAGAGGGGCTGAAGCTTTCTTT
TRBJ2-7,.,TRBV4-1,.,CASSQDYKARPYEQYF,TGCGCCAGCAGCCAAGATTACAAAGCCCGCCCCTACGAGCAGTACTTC